This T cell receptor beta chain was captured by sequencing in a study of blood T cell repertoires in COVID-19. Study-level background: Samples of COVID-19 (acute and convalescent) were obtained from the United States, Italy and Spain.

The repertoire was sequenced with immunoSEQ multiplex PCR; TCRdb's copy has only in-frame clones and lacks some. The table includes about 320,000 clones, around 85% detected once. Germline lookup yields CDR1 MNHNS and CDR2 SASEGT. The CDR3 contains 16 residues. The V gene end was trimmed by 0 bases and the J gene end by 1 base; junction bases not matched to a gene: 3. Participants had their cohort set by participant-reported clinical history. In this sample, this clone turned up many times. The receptor's source is a woman aged 30 to 39 who had been exposed to COVID-19. The sample taken for sequencing was PBMCs or T cells enriched from blood (not recorded which). The J gene is TRBJ1-2, the V gene TRBV6-1; TRBD1 matches 9 bases. CDR3 nucleotides: TGTGCCAGCAGTGAAGCAGGGGACAGGGTTAACTATGGCTACACCTTC. This translates into CASSEAGDRVNYGYTF.